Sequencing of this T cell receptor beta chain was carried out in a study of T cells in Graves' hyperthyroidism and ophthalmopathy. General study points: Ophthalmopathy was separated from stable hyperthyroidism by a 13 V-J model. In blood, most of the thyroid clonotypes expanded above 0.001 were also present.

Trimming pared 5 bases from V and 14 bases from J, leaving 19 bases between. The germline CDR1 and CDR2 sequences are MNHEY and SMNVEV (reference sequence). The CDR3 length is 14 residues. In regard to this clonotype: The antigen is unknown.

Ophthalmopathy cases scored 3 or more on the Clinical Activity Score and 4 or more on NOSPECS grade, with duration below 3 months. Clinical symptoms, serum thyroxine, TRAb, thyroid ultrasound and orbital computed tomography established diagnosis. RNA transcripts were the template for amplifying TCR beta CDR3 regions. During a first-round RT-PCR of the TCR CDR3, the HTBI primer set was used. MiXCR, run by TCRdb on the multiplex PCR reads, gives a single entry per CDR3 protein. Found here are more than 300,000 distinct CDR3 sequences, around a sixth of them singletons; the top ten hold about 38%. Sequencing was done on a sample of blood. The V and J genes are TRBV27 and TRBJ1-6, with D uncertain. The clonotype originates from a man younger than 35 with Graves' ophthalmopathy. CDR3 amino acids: CASSRYVDRDSLHF. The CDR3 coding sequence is TGTGCCAGCAGTCGCTATGTAGACCGGGATTCCCTCCACTTT.